This T cell receptor (beta chain) was retrieved from a study of cytomegalovirus exposure and HLA in healthy donors. Overall study results and limits: Further analysis was carried out later, and it showed several of the most significant clusters appearing linked to common viral pathogens. The study found most TCR sequences rare, yet found some public TCRs in many donors.

The primer mix had 60 Vbeta and 13 Jbeta primers. Repertoires were generated with immunoSEQ multiplex PCR, while TCRdb's copy carries only in-frame clones and drops some. Here the sample spans around 90,000 clones, around three quarters being singletons. About this clone itself: Its antigen is unknown.

The V gene lost 4 bases and the J gene lost 4 bases, with 13 bases spanning the gap. The germline V gene has CDR1 SNHLY and CDR2 FYNNEI. The CDR3 has 14 amino acids. The sequence was collected from a male donor in good health and CMV-seropositive. V and J are TRBV2 and TRBJ1-1; D call uncertain. Sequenced: PBMCs. CDR3 sequence: CASSALAGGTEAFF. The CDR3 DNA reads as TGTGCCAGCAGTGCATTAGCGGGCGGCACTGAAGCTTTCTTT.